This TCR beta chain was recorded in a study of cytomegalovirus exposure and HLA in healthy donors. Study findings and constraints: The majority of TCR sequences were rare, yet some public TCRs appeared in many donors.

The PCR employed 60 Vbeta primers together with 13 Jbeta primers. TCRdb's copy holds only in-frame clones and misses some; the assay was immunoSEQ multiplex PCR. The table lists around 150,000 clones, around 83% of them singletons, with 0.95% to 1% in the top ten. Germline trimming cut 3 bases from V and 5 bases from J; bases unmatched to any gene: 4. Germline-derived CDR1 and CDR2 are MNHEY and SMNVEV (reference sequence). The CDR3 spans 14 residues. For this clone: The antigen remains unidentified.

The chain is built from TRBV27 and TRBJ2-1; 7 bases are a match to TRBD2. Specimen: PBMCs. This TCR derives from a girl aged 2 to 9 in good health and CMV-seropositive. The CDR3 loop reads CASSFVSGNNEQFF. The CDR3 nucleotides read TGTGCCAGCAGTTTTGTAAGCGGGAACAATGAGCAGTTCTTC.